One sample yielded the 25 T cell receptor beta chains listed below, sequenced in a study of early T cells in non-severe SARS-CoV-2 infection. TCRdb reprocessed the 5' RACE reads with MiXCR, giving one entry per CDR3 protein. The top ten clones hold 2.5% to 3.5% of a sample with about 71,000 distinct CDR3 sequences, roughly 12% of them seen once. The source was whole blood, collected at baseline. These receptors all come from an adult who was a healthcare worker with PCR-confirmed SARS-CoV-2 infection or an uninfected control (not recorded which).

The rearrangement uses TRBV7-8 and TRBJ2-1; D is unresolved. In germline, CDR1 is SGHVS, CDR2 FQNEAQ. V was trimmed by 5 bases and J by 9 bases, leaving 11 bases between them. The CDR3 has 12 residues. CDR3 region: CASSNIGSEQFF. The DNA for the CDR3 is TGTGCCAGCAGCAATATCGGAAGTGAGCAGTTCTTC. Complete variable domain (other parts from reference TRBV7-8 and TRBJ2-1): GAGVSQSPRYKVAKRGQDVALRCDPISGHVSLFWYQQALGQGPEFLTYFQNEAQLDKSGLPSDRFFAERPEGSVSTLKIQRTQQEDSAVYLCASSNIGSEQFFGPGTRLTVL.

This clonotype was detected only a few times. The rearrangement joins TRBV4-3 to TRBJ2-5, with 11 bases lining up with TRBD2. Germline loops: CDR1 LGHNA, CDR2 YSLEER. J gave up 2 bases and V 2 bases, and 13 bases lay outside the gene matches. This CDR3 spans 19 amino acids. This CDR3 is CASSQSLGGGTSGQETQYF. CDR3 in DNA: TGCGCCAGCAGCCAATCCTTGGGAGGAGGGACTAGCGGACAAGAGACCCAGTACTTC.

This clonotype appeared a few times. This chain uses TRBV29-1 with TRBJ2-1, with a possible D match to TRBD1 (6 bases). V was shortened by 6 bases and J by 1 base, with 10 bases between the two germline ends. Germline V gene lookup returns CDR1 SQVTM and CDR2 ANQGSEA. This CDR3 is built from 13 residues. The CDR3 protein is CSVRGGSYNEQFF. The CDR3, as DNA: TGCAGCGTGCGAGGGGGTTCCTACAATGAGCAGTTCTTC.

The chain uses TRBV7-2 and TRBJ2-2; 8 bases agree with TRBD1. This CDR3 region has 19 residues. The V and J ends lost 5 bases and 5 bases, in that order; junction bases with no gene match: 19. Germline lookup yields CDR1 SGHTA and CDR2 FQGNSA. As DNA, the CDR3 is TGTGCCAGCAGCGCCGATCCGGGACAGGTGGCTTGGGGAACCGGGGAGCTGTTTTTT. Its protein is CASSADPGQVAWGTGELFF. The entire variable domain, with the rest obtained from reference TRBV7-2 and TRBJ2-2, is as follows: GAGVSQSPSNKVTEKGKDVELRCDPISGHTALYWYRQSLGQGLEFLIYFQGNSAPDKSGLPSDRFSAERTGGSVSTLTIQRTQQEDSAVYLCASSADPGQVAWGTGELFFGEGSRLTVL.

This chain connects TRBV4-2 to TRBJ2-1; 13 nucleotides agree with TRBD2. CDR1 is LGHNA, CDR2 YNFKEQ, per germline. The CDR3 loop spans 14 amino acids. V trimming: 6 bases; J trimming: 9 bases; junction bases outside the gene matches: 5. The DNA for the CDR3 is TGTGCCAGCAGAACTAGCGGGGGGGCCGGTGAGCAGTTCTTC. It codes for CASRTSGGAGEQFF.

This chain joins TRBV6-1 and TRBJ1-6, with D perhaps matching TRBD1 (5 bases). V was trimmed by 6 bases and J by 7 bases, leaving 13 bases between them. This CDR3 comprises 14 residues. Germline V gene lookup returns CDR1 MNHNS and CDR2 SASEGT. The CDR3 coding sequence is TGTGCCAGCAGGGGGACGGTCTCCAATTCACCCCTCCACTTT. As protein: CASRGTVSNSPLHF.

This clonotype was observed a handful of times. The chain links TRBV28 to TRBJ2-6; 7 nucleotides align to TRBD1. V was pared by 6 bases and J by 4 bases, with 12 bases of the junction left unmatched. The CDR3 consists of 17 residues. Germline V CDR1 and CDR2: MDHEN, SYDVKM. In DNA, the CDR3 is TGTGCCAGCAGGCTAAGACAGGGACGATTGGGGGCCAACGTCCTGACTTTC. It encodes CASRLRQGRLGANVLTF. Full variable domain (missing parts from reference TRBV28 and TRBJ2-6): DVKVTQSSRYLVKRTGEKVFLECVQDMDHENMFWYRQDPGLGLRLIYFSYDVKMKEKGDIPEGYSVSREKKERFSLILESASTNQTSMYLCASRLRQGRLGANVLTFGAGSRLTVL.

This clonotype was observed a handful of times. V gene TRBV21-1 combines with J gene TRBJ1-5; whether TRBD1, the table's D call, matches the DNA was not checked. TRBV21-1 is described as a pseudogene. This CDR3 has 17 residues. The CDR3 loop reads CASSKVTGGSRYQPQHF. CDR3 bases: TGTGCCAGCAGCAAGGTGACGGGGGGCAGCCGATATCAGCCCCAGCATTTT.

The V call is TRBV27, the J call TRBJ2-7, with 7 nucleotides matching TRBD1. V lost 3 bases and J lost 1; bases outside the gene matches: 12. CDR1 and CDR2 (germline): MNHEY, SMNVEV (reference sequence). CDR3 length equals 17 residues. This chain's CDR3 is CASSFLSGQWTSYEQYF. The CDR3 DNA follows: TGTGCCAGCAGTTTTTTGTCGGGACAGTGGACATCCTACGAGCAGTACTTC.

This chain connects TRBV20-1 to TRBJ2-3, with a tentative D call TRBD2 (6 bases). V lost 3 bases and J lost 1, with 14 bases in between. There are 15 residues in the CDR3. Germline CDR1 DFQATT, CDR2 SNEGSKA (reference sequence). CDR3 amino acids: CSASSRAGRTDTQYF. In DNA, the CDR3 is TGCAGTGCTAGCTCGCGGGCGGGGCGCACAGATACGCAGTATTTT.

This clonotype was recorded a few times. This rearrangement joins TRBV5-4 to TRBJ2-2; tentatively, D is TRBD1 (6 bases). With 5 bases removed from V and 8 bases from J, the gap between germline ends came to 13 bases. CDR1 and CDR2 (germline): SGHNT, YYREEE (reference sequence). This CDR3 spans 13 amino acids. The CDR3 nucleotides are TGTGCCAGCAGTAACAGGGAGAGGGGGGAGCTGTTTTTT. It is translated as CASSNRERGELFF. The variable domain in full, completed from reference TRBV5-4 and TRBJ2-2, reads ETGVTQSPTHLIKTRGQQVTLRCSSQSGHNTVSWYQQALGQGPQFIFQYYREEENGRGNFPPRFSGLQFPNYSSELNVNALELDDSALYLCASSNRERGELFFGEGSRLTVL.

This clonotype was picked up many times. The chain is built from TRBV12-3 or TRBV12-4 and TRBJ1-1; D unresolved. The CDR3 totals 14 residues. Trimming took off 6 bases at V and 1 base at J, with 12 bases between the two ends. This chain's CDR3 is CASRPDRRNTEAFF. The CDR3 bases are TGTGCCAGCAGACCCGACCGGCGGAACACTGAAGCTTTCTTT.

The rearrangement uses TRBV24-1 and TRBJ2-2; perhaps TRBD1 as D (7 bases). In germline, CDR1 is KGHDR, CDR2 SFDVKD. The CDR3 covers 15 residues. V lost 7 bases to trimming and J lost 3 bases, with 14 bases between them. DNA for the CDR3: TGTGCCACCAGCCAGGGGGGTATCGACACCGGGGAGCTGTTTTTT. Residues: CATSQGGIDTGELFF.

The chain couples TRBV6-5 to TRBJ1-1; TRBD1 agrees at 7 bases. Trimming took 3 bases from V and 3 from J; bases not matched to a gene: 10. Germline V gene sequence: CDR1 MNHEY, CDR2 SVGAGI. This CDR3 has 16 residues. CDR3 sequence: CASSYGATGSDTEAFF. DNA of the CDR3: TGTGCCAGCAGTTATGGCGCGACAGGGAGTGACACTGAAGCTTTCTTT.

In this sample, this clonotype is medium-sized (0.01 to 0.1%). V is TRBV5-1 and J is TRBJ2-7, with D perhaps assigned TRBD1 or TRBD2 (5 bases each). V shed 4 bases and J shed 7 bases, with 15 bases lying between them. Germline CDR1 is SGHRS and CDR2 is YFSETQ. This CDR3 spans 13 amino acids. The CDR3 reads CASSPGPMGEQYF. The CDR3 DNA reads TGCGCCAGCAGCCCGGGACCGATGGGGGAGCAGTACTTC.

CDR3 coding DNA: TGTGCCAGCAGCTTAATTACTAGCGGCCACGAGCAGTACTTC. Translated, it gives CASSLITSGHEQYF. The genes are TRBV7-2 and TRBJ2-7, with 8 bases aligning to TRBD2. CDR1 and CDR2 (germline): SGHTA, FQGNSA. Germline trimming cut 2 bases from V and 5 bases from J; bases unmatched to any gene: 5. The length of the CDR3 is 14 residues.

This clonotype has ten or more counts. The chain couples TRBV20-1 to TRBJ1-5; tentatively, D is TRBD1 (5 bases). V was trimmed by 6 bases and J by 0 bases, leaving 12 bases between them. This CDR3 region has 14 residues. Per the germline V gene, CDR1 is DFQATT and CDR2 is SNEGSKA (reference sequence). The CDR3 loop reads CSADNSDSNQPQHF. The CDR3 nucleotides read TGCAGTGCGGACAACTCGGATAGCAATCAGCCCCAGCATTTT.

V and J are TRBV20-1 and TRBJ1-3; D ambiguous. V lost 1 base to trimming and J lost 5 bases, with 6 bases between them. In germline, CDR1 is DFQATT, CDR2 SNEGSKA (reference sequence). The CDR3 contains 12 residues. The CDR3 protein is CSARVPRNTIYF. The DNA of the CDR3 is TGCAGTGCTAGAGTCCCCCGAAACACCATATATTTT.

The chain carries TRBV28 and TRBJ2-7; 8 nucleotides line up with TRBD2. Germline CDR1 reads MDHEN; CDR2 reads SYDVKM. The CDR3 spans 19 residues. Trimming cost V 6 bases and J 2 bases; bases outside gene matches: 21. This CDR3 is CASRGSLGLAGSATYEQYF. For the CDR3, the DNA is TGTGCCAGCAGGGGGTCATTGGGGCTAGCGGGCTCCGCTACCTACGAGCAGTACTTC. Full variable domain (missing parts from reference TRBV28 and TRBJ2-7): DVKVTQSSRYLVKRTGEKVFLECVQDMDHENMFWYRQDPGLGLRLIYFSYDVKMKEKGDIPEGYSVSREKKERFSLILESASTNQTSMYLCASRGSLGLAGSATYEQYFGPGTRLTVT.

The table lists this clonotype with a few counts. V and J are TRBV14 and TRBJ1-6, with D unclear. Between the trimmed V and J ends, which lost 3 bases and 0 bases, there was a span of 15 bases. This CDR3 spans 18 amino acids. CDR1 and CDR2 from the germline V gene are SGHDN and FVKESK. The DNA of the CDR3 is TGTGCCAGCAGCCACAGCCACAGATCAGGCTCCTATAATTCACCCCTCCACTTT. Its protein is CASSHSHRSGSYNSPLHF.

This clonotype came up many times. The CDR3 reads CASRVAGGSYNEQFF. CDR3 DNA sequence: TGTGCCAGCAGGGTAGCGGGGGGGTCCTACAATGAGCAGTTCTTC. The gene calls are TRBV6-2 or TRBV6-3 and TRBJ2-1, with 11 bases matching TRBD2. Losses at the gene ends were 6 bases for V and 1 base for J; bases not matched to a gene: 2. The CDR3 runs to 15 residues. CDR1 is MNHEY and CDR2 is SVGEGT in the germline V gene.

This clonotype was seen only a few times. The chain recombines TRBV29-1 with TRBJ2-1; D call uncertain. The CDR3 loop spans 12 amino acids. The germline gives CDR1 SQVTM, CDR2 ANQGSEA. The germline V and J ends were trimmed by 6 bases and 7 bases, with 13 bases remaining between them. As DNA, the CDR3 is TGCAGCGTGGGGAATGTAAAAAATGAGCAGTTCTTC. It yields the protein CSVGNVKNEQFF.

This clonotype has only a few counts. V is TRBV12-3 or TRBV12-4 and J is TRBJ2-5, with TRBD1 matching over 9 bases. This CDR3 is 13 amino acids long. V trimming: 6 bases; J trimming: 14 bases; junction bases outside the gene matches: 13. CDR3 DNA sequence: TGTGCCAGCAGCCCGGGACAGGGACGCAGTCTCTACTTC. Its translation: CASSPGQGRSLYF.

The rearrangement links TRBV4-1 to TRBJ1-5; no firm D call. Germline lookup yields CDR1 MGHRA and CDR2 YSYEKL. Deletions cut 1 base from V and 3 bases from J, with 7 bases between. This CDR3 is built from 14 residues. This CDR3 is CASSQGEDNQPQHF. The CDR3 nucleotides are TGCGCCAGCAGCCAAGGGGAGGACAATCAGCCCCAGCATTTT.

This clonotype was seen at least ten times. The gene calls are TRBV7-9 and TRBJ2-2; D is undetermined. CDR1 and CDR2 from the germline V gene are SEHNR and FQNEAQ (reference sequence). CDR3 length: 15 amino acids. Trimming left V 1 base short and J 4 bases short, with 10 bases between. The CDR3 DNA reads as TGTGCCAGCAGCTTAGACCTGGACGGCACCGGGGAGCTGTTTTTT. This sequence encodes CASSLDLDGTGELFF.